A selection of T cell receptor beta chains follows, all from one sample in a study of CD8+ T cells in alopecia areata. Clones were sequenced by immunoSEQ multiplex PCR, and TCRdb holds only the in-frame ones, with some missing. This table has 150,000 to 200,000 clones, over 55% appearing once. The sequencing here drew on CD4+ T cells sorted from blood, taken at week 24, from a patient treated with tofacitinib. The receptors stem from a human donor with alopecia areata. The CDR3 runs from the conserved cysteine through the conserved F or W.

cdr3_length	v_call	j_call	cdr3_aa
15	TRBV10-3	TRBJ2-1	CAIRQYTPSGNEQFF
15	TRBV7-6	TRBJ1-1	CASSGRGQGRAEAFF
17	TRBV11-2	TRBJ2-3	CASSLRWALASTDTQYF
14	TRBV2	TRBJ1-2	CASSDQGTGNGYTF
15	TRBV30	TRBJ2-6	CAWSLTGSGANVLTF
16	TRBV7-2	TRBJ1-2	CASSLENRGAGGGYTF
15	TRBV14	TRBJ1-6	CASSQIEGGYSPLHF
16	TRBV5-1	TRBJ2-3	CASSAASRQGADTQYF
15	TRBV30	TRBJ1-5	CAWSSGQGGGQPQHF
17	TRBV10-3	TRBJ1-2	CAISESISRATNYGYTF
12	TRBV29-1	TRBJ1-2	CSADRGPYGYTF
13	TRBV29-1	TRBJ1-1	CSVRQGTIKKAFF
15	TRBV7-2	TRBJ2-1	CASSLELSSYNEQFF
13	TRBV30	TRBJ2-5	CAWSAAGQETQYF
14	TRBV6-5	TRBJ1-5	CASSTGQNNQPQHF
18	TRBV4-2	TRBJ2-1	CASSQDSRLAATYNEQFF
14	TRBV29-1	TRBJ2-1	CSVEGRVAHNEQFF
14	TRBV15	TRBJ2-5	CATSTARRQETQYF
14	TRBV10-3	TRBJ1-2	CAISESRQNYGYTF
13	TRBV29-1	TRBJ2-5	CSVTSGGEETQYF
13	TRBV2	TRBJ2-1	CASKGGSYNEQFF
15	TRBV2	TRBJ2-2	CASSEVGLSDGELFF
14	TRBV9	TRBJ2-7	CASSVGQATYEQYF
14	TRBV4-3	TRBJ1-2	CASSQDELDWGYTF
14	TRBV19	TRBJ2-7	CASSSGTGEHEQYF
15	TRBV7-9	TRBJ2-3	CASSLRSASTDTQYF
15	TRBV5-1	TRBJ2-1	CASSLGDRVRDEQFF
12	TRBV10-2	TRBJ2-7	CASSALGYEQYF
17	TRBV18	TRBJ1-5	CASSPGQGLPSNQPQHF
11	TRBV29-1	TRBJ2-5	CSVGGRETQYF
14	TRBV2	TRBJ2-3	CASTLRGGGDTQYF
11	TRBV29-1	TRBJ1-2	CSVDEGYGYTF
15	TRBV4-3	TRBJ2-2	CASSQPGQGAGELFF
14	TRBV4-3	TRBJ2-7	CASSRGTTSYEQYF
13	TRBV27	TRBJ1-1	CASRDRGFTEAFF
16	TRBV13	TRBJ2-1	CASSLVTGRSYNEQFF
13	TRBV10-3	TRBJ2-5	CAIAMGGEETQYF
13	TRBV4-3	TRBJ1-2	CASSYGGSYGYTF
11	TRBV2	TRBJ2-7	CASSRYYEQYF
13	TRBV2	TRBJ2-1	CASSERSYNEQFF
15	TRBV5-6	TRBJ2-5	CASKRVGGNQETQYF
15	TRBV6-5	TRBJ1-4	CASSYSGRVNEKLFF
15	TRBV29-1	TRBJ2-5	CSVLGWVRLQETQYF
17	TRBV29-1	TRBJ1-3	CSVEEWTGPSSGNTIYF
14	TRBV30	TRBJ2-5	CAWSEGQFRKTQYF
15	TRBV2	TRBJ2-3	CASRIWGTQSDTQYF
12	TRBV5-4	TRBJ1-1	CASSKGDTEAFF
13	TRBV30	TRBJ1-1	CASRGTSNTEAFF
16	TRBV5-6	TRBJ1-4	CASSLVPGQGDEKLFF
13	TRBV19	TRBJ1-1	CASSIIPGTEAFF